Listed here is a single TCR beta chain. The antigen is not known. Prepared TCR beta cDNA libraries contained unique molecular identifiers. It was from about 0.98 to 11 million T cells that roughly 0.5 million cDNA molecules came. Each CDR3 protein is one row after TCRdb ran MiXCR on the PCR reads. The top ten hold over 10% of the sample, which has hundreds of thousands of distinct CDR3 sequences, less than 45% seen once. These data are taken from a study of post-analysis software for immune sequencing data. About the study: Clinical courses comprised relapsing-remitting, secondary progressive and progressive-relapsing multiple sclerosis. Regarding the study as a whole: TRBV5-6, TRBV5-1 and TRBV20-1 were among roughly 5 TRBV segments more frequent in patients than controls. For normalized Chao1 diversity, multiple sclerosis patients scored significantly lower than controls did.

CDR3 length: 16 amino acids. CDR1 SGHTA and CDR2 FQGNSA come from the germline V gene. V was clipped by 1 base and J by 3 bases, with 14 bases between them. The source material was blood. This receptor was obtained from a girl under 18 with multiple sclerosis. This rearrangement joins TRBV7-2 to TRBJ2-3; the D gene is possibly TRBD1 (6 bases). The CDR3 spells CASSLVRGDRTDTQYF. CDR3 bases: TGTGCCAGCAGCTTAGTCAGGGGAGATAGGACAGATACGCAGTATTTT.